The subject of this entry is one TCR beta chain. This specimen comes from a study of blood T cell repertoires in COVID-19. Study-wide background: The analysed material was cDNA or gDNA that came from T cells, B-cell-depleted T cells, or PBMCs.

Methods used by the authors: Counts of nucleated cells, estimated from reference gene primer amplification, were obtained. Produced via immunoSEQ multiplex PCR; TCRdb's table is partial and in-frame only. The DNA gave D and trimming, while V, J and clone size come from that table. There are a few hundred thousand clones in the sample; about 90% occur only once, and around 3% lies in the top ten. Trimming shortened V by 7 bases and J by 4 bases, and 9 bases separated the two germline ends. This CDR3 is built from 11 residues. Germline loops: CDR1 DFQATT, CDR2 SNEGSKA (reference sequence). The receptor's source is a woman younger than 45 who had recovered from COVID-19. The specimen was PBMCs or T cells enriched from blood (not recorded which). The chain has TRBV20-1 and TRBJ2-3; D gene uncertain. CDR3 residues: CSGSPADTQYF. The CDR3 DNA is TGCAGTGGCTCCCCGGCAGATACGCAGTATTTT.